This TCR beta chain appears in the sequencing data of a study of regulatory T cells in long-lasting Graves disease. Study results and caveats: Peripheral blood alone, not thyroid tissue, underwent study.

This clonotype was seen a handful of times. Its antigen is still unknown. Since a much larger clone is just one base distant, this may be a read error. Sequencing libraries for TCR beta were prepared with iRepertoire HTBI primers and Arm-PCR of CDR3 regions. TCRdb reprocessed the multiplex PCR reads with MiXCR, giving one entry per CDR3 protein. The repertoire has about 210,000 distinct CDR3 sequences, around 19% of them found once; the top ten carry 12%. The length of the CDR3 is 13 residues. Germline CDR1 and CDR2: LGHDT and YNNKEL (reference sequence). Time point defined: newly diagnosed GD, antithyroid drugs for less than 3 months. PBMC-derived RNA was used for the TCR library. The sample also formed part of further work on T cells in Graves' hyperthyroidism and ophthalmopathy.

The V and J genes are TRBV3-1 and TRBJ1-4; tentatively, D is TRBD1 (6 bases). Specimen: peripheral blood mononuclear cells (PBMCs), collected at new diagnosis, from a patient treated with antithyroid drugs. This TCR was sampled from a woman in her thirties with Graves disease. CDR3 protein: CASSQGTNERLFF. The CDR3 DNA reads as TGTGCCAGCAGTCAGGGGACTAATGAAAGACTGTTTTTT. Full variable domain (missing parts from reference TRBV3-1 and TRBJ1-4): DTAVSQTPKYLVTQMGNDKSIKCEQNLGHDTMYWYKQDSKKFLKIMFSYNNKELIINETVPNRFSPKSPDKAHLNLHINSLELGDSAVYFCASSQGTNERLFFGSGTQLSVL.